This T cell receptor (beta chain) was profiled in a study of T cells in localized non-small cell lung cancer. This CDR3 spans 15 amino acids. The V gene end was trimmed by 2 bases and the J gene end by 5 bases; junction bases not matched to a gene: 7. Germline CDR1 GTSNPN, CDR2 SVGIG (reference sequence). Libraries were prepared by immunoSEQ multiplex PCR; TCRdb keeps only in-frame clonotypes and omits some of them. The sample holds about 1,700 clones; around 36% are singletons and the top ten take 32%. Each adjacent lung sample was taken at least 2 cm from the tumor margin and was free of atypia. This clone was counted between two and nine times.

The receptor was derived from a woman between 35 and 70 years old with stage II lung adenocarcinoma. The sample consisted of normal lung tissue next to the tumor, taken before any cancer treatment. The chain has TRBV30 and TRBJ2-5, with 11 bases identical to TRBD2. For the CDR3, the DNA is TGTGCCTGGAGTCCCCTAGCGGGGGGACCGGAGACCCAGTACTTC. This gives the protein CAWSPLAGGPETQYF.